Sequencing of this TCR beta chain was carried out in a study of blood T cell repertoires in COVID-19. TCRdb's table, derived via immunoSEQ multiplex PCR, lists solely in-frame clones and lacks some. The repertoire consists of about 430,000 clones, with about 87% occurring once and the leading ten covering 0.8% to 0.9%. This CDR3 region has 11 residues. CDR1 and CDR2 (germline): KGHDR, SFDVKD. Between the trimmed V and J ends, which lost 5 bases and 9 bases, there was a span of 7 bases. The chain couples TRBV24-1 to TRBJ2-1; D not certain. The TCR originated in a man younger than 35 with COVID-19, enrolled during active disease. Sequences were obtained from peripheral blood. The CDR3: CATSAGPEQFF. In nucleotides, the CDR3 is TGTGCCACCAGTGCTGGGCCTGAGCAGTTCTTC.